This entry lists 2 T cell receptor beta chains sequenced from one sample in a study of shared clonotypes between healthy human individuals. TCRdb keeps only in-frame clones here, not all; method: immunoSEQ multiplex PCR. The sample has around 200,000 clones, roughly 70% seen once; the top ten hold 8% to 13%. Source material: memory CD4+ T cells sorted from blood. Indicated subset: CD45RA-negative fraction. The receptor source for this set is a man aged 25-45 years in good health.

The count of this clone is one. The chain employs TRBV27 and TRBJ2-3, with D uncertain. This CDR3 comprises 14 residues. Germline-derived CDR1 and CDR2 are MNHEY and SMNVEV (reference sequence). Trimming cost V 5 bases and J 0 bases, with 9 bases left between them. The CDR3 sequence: CASSTKVSTDTQYF. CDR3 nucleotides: TGTGCCAGCAGTACGAAAGTTAGCACAGATACGCAGTATTTT.

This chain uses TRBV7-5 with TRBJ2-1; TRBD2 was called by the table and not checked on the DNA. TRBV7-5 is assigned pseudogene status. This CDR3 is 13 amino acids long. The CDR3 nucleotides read TGTGTCAGAAGCTTAGCCTGGACTTCGGAGCAGTTCTTC. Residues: CVRSLAWTSEQFF.